This T cell receptor beta chain was identified during a study of OX40 agonist ivuxolimab in advanced cancers. The study in broad terms: Ivuxolimab, which targeted the costimulatory receptor OX40 (CD134), was an agonistic, fully human IgG2 monoclonal antibody. Intravenous ivuxolimab was administered to patients every 2 weeks at six dose levels: 0.01, 0.1, 0.3, 1.5, 3 and 10 mg/kg. Of the 50 or so patients in dose escalation, 19 had hepatocellular carcinoma, around 15 had melanoma, 9 had renal cell carcinoma and 9 had head and neck cancer. A male proportion of around 83% and a mean age of about 60 years, ranging from about 23 to 79, were recorded for the dose-escalation cohort. Prior anti-PD-1, anti-PD-L1 or anti-CTLA-4 therapy was permitted, and 30% to 45% of dose-escalation patients had received checkpoint inhibitors. Three dose-escalation patients achieved partial responses, one with hepatocellular carcinoma and two with cutaneous melanoma. The purpose of peripheral TCRbeta sequencing was to test whether ivuxolimab changed TCR sequence diversity and led to clonal T-cell expansion. The paper reports the monotherapy dose-escalation portion (N of about 54 patients) of the phase I ivuxolimab trial.

From the cysteine through the phenylalanine, the CDR3 covers 16 amino acids. Only the CDR3 region is kept as DNA, spanning 48 bases read in frame from base 1. Trimming takes 3 bases off V and 5 bases off J; junction bases not matched to a gene: 7. From a lookup of the germline V gene (reference sequence), CDR1 and CDR2 are MNHEY and SMNVEV. Genomic DNA was extracted from sorted cells for sequencing of the TCRbeta CDR3 region. The immunoSEQ Assay was used for sequencing of TCRbeta CDR3 regions. Entries here come from immuneACCESS through TCRdb and include only in-frame sequences with V and J called. Some clones fail to appear in such tables; in the studies checked, an unresolved V gene covers under half of the shortfall, and the cause of the remainder is unknown. This sample comprises approximately 76,000 clones, over 90% of them detected only once. The ten largest make up around 6% of the sample.

The trial excluded patients who had a history of autoimmune disease or were on systemic immunosuppression. In every dose cohort, peripheral blood was drawn for TCR sequencing at baseline, cycle 4 day 1, and cycle 7 day 1. The samples were taken from a phase I, first-in-human, multicenter, open-label dose-escalation trial of ivuxolimab. Adults with locally advanced or metastatic melanoma, renal cell, hepatocellular, or head and neck squamous cell carcinoma were enrolled in the trial. Before TCR sequencing, CD4+ T cells and CD8+ T cells were sorted from peripheral blood as separate populations. Study-level results and caveats: Low levels of normalized T-cell clonal expansion were also shown by some nonresponding patients. The antigen specificity of the clonally expanded peripheral T cells was not determined. After ivuxolimab, CD8+ T cells had more expanded clones than CD4+ T cells on average. At doses of 0.1 to 3.0 mg/kg, clonal expansion of both CD4+ and CD8+ T cells in blood was seen between baseline and week 6. In the 0.1-3.0 mg/kg groups, partial responders had among the lowest normalized peripheral clonal expansion, particularly in CD8+ T cells.

On this clone: Its antigen is unknown. Per-base quality was not reported, and no clone a single base away is much larger than it.

Sample: CD4+ or CD8+ T cells sorted from blood, taken in a trial of the OX40 agonist ivuxolimab. The chain is made from TRBV27 and TRBJ2-7, and 13 junction bases match TRBD2. This TCR derives from an adult with an advanced solid tumor such as melanoma, head and neck, liver or kidney cancer. DNA sequence: TGTGCCAGCAGTTTTCTGAGGACTAGCGGGGGTAACGAGCAGTACTTC. Translation gives CASSFLRTSGGNEQYF.